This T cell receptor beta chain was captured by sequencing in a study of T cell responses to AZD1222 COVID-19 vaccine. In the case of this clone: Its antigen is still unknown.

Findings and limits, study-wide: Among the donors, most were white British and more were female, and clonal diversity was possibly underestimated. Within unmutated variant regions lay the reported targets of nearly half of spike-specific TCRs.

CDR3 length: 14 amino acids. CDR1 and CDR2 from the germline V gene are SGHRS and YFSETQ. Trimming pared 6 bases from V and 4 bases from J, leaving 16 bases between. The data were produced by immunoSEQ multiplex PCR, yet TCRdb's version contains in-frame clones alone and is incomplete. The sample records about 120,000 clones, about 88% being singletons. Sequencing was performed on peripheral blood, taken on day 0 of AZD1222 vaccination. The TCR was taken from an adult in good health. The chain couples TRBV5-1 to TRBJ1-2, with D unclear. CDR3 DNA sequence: TGCGCCAGCACCGCGGGCGGAGACTTCTATGGCTACACCTTC. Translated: CASTAGGDFYGYTF.